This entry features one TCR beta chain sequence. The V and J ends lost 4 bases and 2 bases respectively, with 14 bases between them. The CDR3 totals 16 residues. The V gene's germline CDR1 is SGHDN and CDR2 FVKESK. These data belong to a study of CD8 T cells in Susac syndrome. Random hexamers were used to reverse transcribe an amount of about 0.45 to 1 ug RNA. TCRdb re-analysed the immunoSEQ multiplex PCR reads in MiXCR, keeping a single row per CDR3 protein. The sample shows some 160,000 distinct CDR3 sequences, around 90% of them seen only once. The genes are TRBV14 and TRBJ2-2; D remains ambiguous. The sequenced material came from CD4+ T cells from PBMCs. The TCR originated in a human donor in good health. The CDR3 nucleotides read TGTGCCAGCAGCCCTTCCCCGGGTCCCAACACCGGGGAGCTGTTTTTT. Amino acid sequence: CASSPSPGPNTGELFF.